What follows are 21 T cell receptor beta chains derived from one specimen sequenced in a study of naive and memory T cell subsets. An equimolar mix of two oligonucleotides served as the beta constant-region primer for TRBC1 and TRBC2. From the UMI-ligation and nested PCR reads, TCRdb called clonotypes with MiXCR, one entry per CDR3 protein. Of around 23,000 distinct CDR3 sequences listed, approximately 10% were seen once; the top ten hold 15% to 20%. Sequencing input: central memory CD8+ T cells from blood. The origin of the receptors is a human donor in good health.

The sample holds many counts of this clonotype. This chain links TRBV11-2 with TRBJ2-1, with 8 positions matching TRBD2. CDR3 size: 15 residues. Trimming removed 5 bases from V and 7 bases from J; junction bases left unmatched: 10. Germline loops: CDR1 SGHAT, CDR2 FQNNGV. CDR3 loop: CASSLDGTRLNEQFF. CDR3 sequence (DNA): TGTGCCAGCAGCCTCGATGGGACTAGATTGAATGAGCAGTTCTTC.

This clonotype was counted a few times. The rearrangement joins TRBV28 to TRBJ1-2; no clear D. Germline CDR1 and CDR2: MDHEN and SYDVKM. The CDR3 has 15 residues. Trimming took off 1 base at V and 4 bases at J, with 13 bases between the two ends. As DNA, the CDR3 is TGTGCCAGCAGTTTATCGTCATCCTCTCTCTATGGCTACACCTTC. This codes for CASSLSSSSLYGYTF.

The CDR3 coding sequence is TGTGCCAGCAGTTTAGGGTCACAGGGATCCTACAATGAGCAGTTCTTC. It codes for CASSLGSQGSYNEQFF. The rearrangement uses TRBV12-3 or TRBV12-4 and TRBJ2-1; a weak D match, TRBD1 (6 bases). V was shortened by 1 base and J by 1 base, with 11 bases between the two germline ends. The CDR3 is 16 amino acids.

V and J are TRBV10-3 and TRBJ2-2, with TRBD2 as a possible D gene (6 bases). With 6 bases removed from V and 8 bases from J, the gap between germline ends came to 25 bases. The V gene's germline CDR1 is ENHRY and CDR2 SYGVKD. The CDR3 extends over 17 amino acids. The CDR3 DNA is TGTGCCATCAGCCTCACTACGGGACTGGGGCCCTCTGGGGAGCTGTTTTTT. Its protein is CAISLTTGLGPSGELFF.

This CDR3 is CASSELDGSADTQYF. The DNA for the CDR3 is TGCGCCAGCAGTGAGCTAGATGGATCGGCAGATACGCAGTATTTT. This chain links TRBV10-2 with TRBJ2-3; D remains unclear. This CDR3 is built from 15 residues. Trimming took off 2 bases at V and 4 bases at J, with 13 bases between the two ends. CDR1 is WSHSY, CDR2 SAAADI, per germline.

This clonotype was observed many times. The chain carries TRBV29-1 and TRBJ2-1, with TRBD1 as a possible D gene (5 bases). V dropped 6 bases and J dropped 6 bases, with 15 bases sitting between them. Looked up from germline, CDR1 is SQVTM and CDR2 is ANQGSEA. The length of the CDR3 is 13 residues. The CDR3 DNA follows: TGCAGCGTGGGGCCCCGAGGCTCCAATGAGCAGTTCTTC. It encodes CSVGPRGSNEQFF.

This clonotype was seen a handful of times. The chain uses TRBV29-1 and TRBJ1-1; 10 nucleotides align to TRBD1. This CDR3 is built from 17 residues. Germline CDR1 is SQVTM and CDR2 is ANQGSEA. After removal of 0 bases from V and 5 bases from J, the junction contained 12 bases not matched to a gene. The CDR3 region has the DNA TGCAGCGTTGAAGATCGAAGCCGGGGACAGGGGCTTACTGAAGCTTTCTTT. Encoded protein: CSVEDRSRGQGLTEAFF.

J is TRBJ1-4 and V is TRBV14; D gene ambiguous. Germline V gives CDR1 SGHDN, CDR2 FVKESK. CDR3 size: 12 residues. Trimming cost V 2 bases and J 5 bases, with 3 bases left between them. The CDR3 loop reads CASSQLNEKLFF. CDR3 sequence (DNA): TGTGCCAGCAGCCAACTAAATGAAAAACTGTTTTTT. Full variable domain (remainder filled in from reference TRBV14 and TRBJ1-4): EAGVTQFPSHSVIEKGQTVTLRCDPISGHDNLYWYRRVMGKEIKFLLHFVKESKQDESGMPNNRFLAERTGGTYSTLKVQPAELEDSGVYFCASSQLNEKLFFGSGTQLSVL.

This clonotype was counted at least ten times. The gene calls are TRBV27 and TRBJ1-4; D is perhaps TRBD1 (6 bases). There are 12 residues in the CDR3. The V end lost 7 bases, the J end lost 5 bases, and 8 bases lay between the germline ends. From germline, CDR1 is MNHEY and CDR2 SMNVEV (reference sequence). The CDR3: CASKTGNEKLFF. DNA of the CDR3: TGTGCCAGCAAGACAGGAAATGAAAAACTGTTTTTT.

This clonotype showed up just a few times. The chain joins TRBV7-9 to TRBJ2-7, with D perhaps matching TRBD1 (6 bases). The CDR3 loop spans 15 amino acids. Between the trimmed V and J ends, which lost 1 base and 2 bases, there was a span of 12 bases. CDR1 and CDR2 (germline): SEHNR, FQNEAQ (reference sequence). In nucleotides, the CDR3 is TGTGCCAGCAGCTTAGGCGCAGGGGAAACCTACGAGCAGTACTTC. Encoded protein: CASSLGAGETYEQYF. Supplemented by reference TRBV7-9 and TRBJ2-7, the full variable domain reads DTGVSQNPRHKITKRGQNVTFRCDPISEHNRLYWYRQTLGQGPEFLTYFQNEAQLEKSRLLSDRFSAERPKGSFSTLEIQRTEQGDSAMYLCASSLGAGETYEQYFGPGTRLTVT.

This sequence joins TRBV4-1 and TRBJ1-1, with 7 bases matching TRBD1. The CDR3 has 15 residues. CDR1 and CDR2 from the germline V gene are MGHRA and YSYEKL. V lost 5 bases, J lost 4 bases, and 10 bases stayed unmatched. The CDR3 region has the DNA TGCGCCAGCAGCTATGTACAGGGGTTCGGCACTGAAGCTTTCTTT. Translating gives CASSYVQGFGTEAFF.

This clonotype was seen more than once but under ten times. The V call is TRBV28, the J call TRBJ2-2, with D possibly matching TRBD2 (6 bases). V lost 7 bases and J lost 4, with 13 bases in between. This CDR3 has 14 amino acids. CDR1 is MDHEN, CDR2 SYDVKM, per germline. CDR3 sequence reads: CASKWRVSTGELFF. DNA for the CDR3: TGTGCCAGCAAGTGGAGGGTGAGCACCGGGGAGCTGTTTTTT.

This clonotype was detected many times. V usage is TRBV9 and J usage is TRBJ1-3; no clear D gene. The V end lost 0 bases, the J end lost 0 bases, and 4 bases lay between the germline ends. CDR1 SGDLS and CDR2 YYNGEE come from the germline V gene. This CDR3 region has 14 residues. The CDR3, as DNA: TGTGCCAGCAGCGTAGCGGTCTCTGGAAACACCATATATTTT. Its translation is CASSVAVSGNTIYF.

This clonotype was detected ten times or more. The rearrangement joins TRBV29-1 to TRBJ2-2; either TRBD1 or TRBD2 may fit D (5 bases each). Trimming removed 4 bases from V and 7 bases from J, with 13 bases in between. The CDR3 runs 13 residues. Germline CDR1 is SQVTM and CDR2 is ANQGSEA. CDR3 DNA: TGCAGCGTTGGGGGGAGTACCGTCGGGGAGCTGTTTTTT. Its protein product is CSVGGSTVGELFF.

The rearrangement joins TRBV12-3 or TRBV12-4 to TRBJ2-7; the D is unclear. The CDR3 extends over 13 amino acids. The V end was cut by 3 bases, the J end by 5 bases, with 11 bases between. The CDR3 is CASSFQNWHEQYF. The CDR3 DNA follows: TGTGCCAGCAGTTTTCAAAACTGGCACGAGCAGTACTTC.

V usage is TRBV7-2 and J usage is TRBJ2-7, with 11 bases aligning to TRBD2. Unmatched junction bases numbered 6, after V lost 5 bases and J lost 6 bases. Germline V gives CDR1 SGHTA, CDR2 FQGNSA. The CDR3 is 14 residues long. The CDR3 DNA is TGTGCCAGCAGCCCCATAGCGGGAGGGGTCGAGCAGTACTTC. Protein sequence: CASSPIAGGVEQYF.

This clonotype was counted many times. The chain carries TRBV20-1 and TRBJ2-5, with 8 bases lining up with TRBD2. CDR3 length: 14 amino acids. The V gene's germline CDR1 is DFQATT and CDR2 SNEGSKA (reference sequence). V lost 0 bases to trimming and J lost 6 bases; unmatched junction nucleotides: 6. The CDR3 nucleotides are TGCAGTGCTAGAGATAAGACTAGCGTAAAGACCCAGTACTTC. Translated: CSARDKTSVKTQYF.

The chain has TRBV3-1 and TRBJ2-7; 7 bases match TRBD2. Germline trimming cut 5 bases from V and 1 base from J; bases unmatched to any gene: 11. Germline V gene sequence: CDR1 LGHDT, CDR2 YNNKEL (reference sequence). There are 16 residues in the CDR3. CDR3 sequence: CASSGGISGSSYEQYF. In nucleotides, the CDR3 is TGTGCCAGCAGCGGGGGTATTAGCGGGTCTTCCTACGAGCAGTACTTC.

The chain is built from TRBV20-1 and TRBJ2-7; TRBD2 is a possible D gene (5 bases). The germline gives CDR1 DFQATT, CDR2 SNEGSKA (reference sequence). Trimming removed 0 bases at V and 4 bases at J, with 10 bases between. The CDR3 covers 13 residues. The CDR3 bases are TGCAGTGCTAGAGATCAACTAGAGTACGAGCAGTACTTC. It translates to CSARDQLEYEQYF.

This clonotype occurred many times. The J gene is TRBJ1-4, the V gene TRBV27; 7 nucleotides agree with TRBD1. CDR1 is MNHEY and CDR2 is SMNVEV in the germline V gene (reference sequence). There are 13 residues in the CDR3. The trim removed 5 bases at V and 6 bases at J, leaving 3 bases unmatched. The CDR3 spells CASSPTGDEKLFF. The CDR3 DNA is TGTGCCAGCAGTCCAACAGGGGATGAAAAACTGTTTTTT.

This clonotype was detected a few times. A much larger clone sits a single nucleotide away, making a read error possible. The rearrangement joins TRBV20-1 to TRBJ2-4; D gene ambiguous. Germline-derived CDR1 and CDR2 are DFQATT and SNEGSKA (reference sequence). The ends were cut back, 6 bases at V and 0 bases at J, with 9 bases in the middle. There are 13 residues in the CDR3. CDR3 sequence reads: CSAVDRAKNIQYF. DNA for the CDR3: TGCAGTGCGGTGGACCGAGCCAAAAACATTCAGTACTTC.